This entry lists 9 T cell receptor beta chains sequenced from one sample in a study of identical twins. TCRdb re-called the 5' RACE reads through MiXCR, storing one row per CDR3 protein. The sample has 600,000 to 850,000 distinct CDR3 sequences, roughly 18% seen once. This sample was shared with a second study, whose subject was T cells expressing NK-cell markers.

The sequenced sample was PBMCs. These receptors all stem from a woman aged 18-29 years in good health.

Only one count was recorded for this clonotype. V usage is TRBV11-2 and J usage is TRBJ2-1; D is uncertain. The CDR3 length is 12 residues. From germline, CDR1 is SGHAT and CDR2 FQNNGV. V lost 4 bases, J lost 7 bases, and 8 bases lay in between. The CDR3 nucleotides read TGTGCCAGCAGCTCCGTAATGAATGAGCAGTTCTTC. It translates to CASSSVMNEQFF.

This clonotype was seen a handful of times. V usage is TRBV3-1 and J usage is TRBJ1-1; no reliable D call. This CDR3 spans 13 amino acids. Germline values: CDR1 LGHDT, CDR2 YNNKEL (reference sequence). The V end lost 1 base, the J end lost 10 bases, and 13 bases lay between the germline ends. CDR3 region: CASSQARPAPAFF. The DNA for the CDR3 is TGTGCCAGCAGCCAAGCCCGTCCCGCACCAGCTTTCTTT.

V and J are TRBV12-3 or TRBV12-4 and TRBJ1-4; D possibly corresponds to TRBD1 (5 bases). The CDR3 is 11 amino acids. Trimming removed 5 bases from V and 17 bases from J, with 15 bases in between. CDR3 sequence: CASSGRDFVFF. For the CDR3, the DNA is TGTGCCAGCAGTGGCCGGGACTTTGTTTTTTTT.

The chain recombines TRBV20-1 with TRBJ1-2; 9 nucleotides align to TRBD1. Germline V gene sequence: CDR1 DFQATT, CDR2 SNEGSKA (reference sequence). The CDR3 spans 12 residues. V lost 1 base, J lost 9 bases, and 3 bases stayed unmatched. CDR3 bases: TGCAGTGCTAGAGGGACAGGGGAGAGCTACACCTTC. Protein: CSARGTGESYTF.

CDR3 in DNA: TGCGCCAGCAGCTTAAACCAGGGCCTCTATGGCTACACCTTC. Encoded protein: CASSLNQGLYGYTF. This chain uses TRBV5-1 with TRBJ1-2; D may be TRBD1 (5 bases). Germline values: CDR1 SGHRS, CDR2 YFSETQ. The CDR3 extends over 14 amino acids. Trimming cost V 2 bases and J 4 bases, with 12 bases left between them.

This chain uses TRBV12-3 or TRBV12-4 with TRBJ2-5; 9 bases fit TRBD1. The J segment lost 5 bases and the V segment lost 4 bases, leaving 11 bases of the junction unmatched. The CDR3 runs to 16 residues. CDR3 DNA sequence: TGTGCCAGCAGTTCCGTGGCGGGACAGGGTTATGAGACCCAGTACTTC. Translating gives CASSSVAGQGYETQYF.

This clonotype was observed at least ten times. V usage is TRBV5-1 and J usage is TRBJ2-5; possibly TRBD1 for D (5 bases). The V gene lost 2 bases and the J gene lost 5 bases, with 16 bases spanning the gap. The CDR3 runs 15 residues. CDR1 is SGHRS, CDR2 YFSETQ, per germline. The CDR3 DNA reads TGCGCCAGCAGCTTAGGACACCTGGCGGAGGAGACCCAGTACTTC. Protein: CASSLGHLAEETQYF.

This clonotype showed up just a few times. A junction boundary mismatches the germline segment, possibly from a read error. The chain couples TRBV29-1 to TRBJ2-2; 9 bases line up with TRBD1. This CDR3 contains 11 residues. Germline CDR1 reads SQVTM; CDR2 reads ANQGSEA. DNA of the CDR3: TGTACAGGGGGCATTGGCGGGGAGCTGTTTTTT. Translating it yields CTGGIGGELFF.

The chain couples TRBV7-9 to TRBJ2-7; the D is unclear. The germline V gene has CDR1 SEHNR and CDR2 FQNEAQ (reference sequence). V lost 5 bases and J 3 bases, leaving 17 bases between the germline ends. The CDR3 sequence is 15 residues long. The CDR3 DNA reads TGTGCCAGCAGCACTCGGACGGGCGGAGTCTACGAGCAGTACTTC. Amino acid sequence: CASSTRTGGVYEQYF.